Included here is one T cell receptor beta chain sequence, with context. This entry comes from a study of early T cells in non-severe SARS-CoV-2 infection. MiXCR was run by TCRdb on the 5' RACE reads, yielding one entry per CDR3 protein. Found here are more than 20,000 distinct CDR3 sequences, just under 4.5% of them singletons; the top ten hold about a fifth. Trimming pared 4 bases from V and 0 bases from J, leaving 16 bases between. CDR3 size: 17 residues. In germline, CDR1 is MNHEY, CDR2 SVGAGI. Input material: whole blood. The receptor was isolated from an adult who was a healthcare worker with PCR-confirmed SARS-CoV-2 infection or an uninfected control (not recorded which). The genes are TRBV6-5 and TRBJ1-5, with a weak D call TRBD1 (6 bases). The DNA of the CDR3 is TGTGCCAGCAGTTCCCGTTACAGGGACTATAGCAATCAGCCCCAGCATTTT. Protein: CASSSRYRDYSNQPQHF.